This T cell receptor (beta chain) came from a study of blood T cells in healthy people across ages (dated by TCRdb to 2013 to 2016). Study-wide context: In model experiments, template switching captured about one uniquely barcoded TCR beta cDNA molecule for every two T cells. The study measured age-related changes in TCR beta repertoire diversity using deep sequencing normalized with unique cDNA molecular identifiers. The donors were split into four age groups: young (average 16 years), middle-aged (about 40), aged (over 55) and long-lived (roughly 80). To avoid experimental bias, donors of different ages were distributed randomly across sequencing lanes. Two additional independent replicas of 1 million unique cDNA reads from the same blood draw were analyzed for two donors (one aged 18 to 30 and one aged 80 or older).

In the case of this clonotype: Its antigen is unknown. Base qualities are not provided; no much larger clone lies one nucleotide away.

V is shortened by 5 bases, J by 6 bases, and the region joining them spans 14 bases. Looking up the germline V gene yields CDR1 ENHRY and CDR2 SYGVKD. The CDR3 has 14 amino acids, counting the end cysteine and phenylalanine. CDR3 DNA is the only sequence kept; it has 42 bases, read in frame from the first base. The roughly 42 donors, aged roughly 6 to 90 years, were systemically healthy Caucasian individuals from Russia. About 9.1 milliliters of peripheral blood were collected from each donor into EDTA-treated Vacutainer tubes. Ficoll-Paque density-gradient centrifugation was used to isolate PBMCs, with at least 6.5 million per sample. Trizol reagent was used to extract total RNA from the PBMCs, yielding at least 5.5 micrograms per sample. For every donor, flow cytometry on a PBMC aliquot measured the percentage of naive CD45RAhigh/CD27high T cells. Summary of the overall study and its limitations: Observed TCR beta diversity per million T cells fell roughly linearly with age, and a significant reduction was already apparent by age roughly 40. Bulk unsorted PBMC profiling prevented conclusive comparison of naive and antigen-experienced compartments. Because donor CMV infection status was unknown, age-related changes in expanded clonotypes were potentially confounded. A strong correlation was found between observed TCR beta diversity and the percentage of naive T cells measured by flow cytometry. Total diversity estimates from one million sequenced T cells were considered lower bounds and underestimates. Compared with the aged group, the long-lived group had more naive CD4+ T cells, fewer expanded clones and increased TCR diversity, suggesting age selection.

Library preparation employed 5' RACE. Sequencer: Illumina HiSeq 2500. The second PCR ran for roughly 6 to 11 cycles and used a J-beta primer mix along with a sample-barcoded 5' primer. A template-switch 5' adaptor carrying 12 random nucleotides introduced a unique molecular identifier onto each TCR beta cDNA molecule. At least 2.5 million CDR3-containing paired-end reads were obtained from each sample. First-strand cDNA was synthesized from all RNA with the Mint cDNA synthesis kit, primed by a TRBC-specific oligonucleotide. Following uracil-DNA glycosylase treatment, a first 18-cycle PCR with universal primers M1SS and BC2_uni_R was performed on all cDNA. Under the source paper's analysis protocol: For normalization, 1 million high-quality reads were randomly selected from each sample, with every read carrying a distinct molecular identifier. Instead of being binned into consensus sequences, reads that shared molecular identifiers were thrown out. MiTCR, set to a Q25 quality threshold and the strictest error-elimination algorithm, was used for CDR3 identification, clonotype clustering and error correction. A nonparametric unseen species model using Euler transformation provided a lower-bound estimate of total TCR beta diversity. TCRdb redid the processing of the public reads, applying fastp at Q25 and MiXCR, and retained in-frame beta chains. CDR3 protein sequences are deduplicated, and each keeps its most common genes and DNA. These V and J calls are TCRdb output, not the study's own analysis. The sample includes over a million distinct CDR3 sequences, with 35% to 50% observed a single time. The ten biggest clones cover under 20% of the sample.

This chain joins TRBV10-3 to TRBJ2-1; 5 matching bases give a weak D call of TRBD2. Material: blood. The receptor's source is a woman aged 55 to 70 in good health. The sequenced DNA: TGTGCCATCAGTCCTTTAGCGCACGGCAATGAGCAGTTCTTC. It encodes CAISPLAHGNEQFF.